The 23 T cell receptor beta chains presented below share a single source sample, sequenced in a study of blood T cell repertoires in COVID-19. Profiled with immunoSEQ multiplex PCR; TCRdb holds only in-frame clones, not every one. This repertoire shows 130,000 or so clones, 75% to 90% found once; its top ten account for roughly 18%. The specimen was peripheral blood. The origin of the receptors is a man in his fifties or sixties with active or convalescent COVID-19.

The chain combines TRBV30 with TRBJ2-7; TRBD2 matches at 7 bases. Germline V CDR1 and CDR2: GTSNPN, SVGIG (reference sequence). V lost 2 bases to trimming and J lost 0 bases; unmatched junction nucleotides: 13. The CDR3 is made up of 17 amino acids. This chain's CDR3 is CAWSRPGGSGTSYEQYF. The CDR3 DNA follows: TGTGCCTGGAGTCGTCCGGGGGGAAGCGGGACCTCCTACGAGCAGTACTTC.

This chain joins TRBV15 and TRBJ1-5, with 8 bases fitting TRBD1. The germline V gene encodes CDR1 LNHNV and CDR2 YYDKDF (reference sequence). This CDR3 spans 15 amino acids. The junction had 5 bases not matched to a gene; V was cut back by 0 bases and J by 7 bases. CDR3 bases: TGTGCCACCAGCAGAGATCAGACAGGGGTGCAGCCCCAGCATTTT. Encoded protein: CATSRDQTGVQPQHF.

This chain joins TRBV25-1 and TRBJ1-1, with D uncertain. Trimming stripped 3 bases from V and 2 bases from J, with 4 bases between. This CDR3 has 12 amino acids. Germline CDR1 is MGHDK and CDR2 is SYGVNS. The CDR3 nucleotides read TGTGCCAGCAGTGACCCTAACACTGAAGCTTTCTTT. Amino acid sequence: CASSDPNTEAFF.

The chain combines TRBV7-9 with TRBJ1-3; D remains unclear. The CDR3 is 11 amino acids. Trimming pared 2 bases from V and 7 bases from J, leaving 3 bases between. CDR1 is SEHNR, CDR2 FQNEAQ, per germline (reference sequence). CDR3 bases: TGTGCCAGCAGCTTATCTAACACCATATATTTT. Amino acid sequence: CASSLSNTIYF.

CDR3 region: CASSFDFTNTGELFF. For the CDR3, the DNA is TGCGCCAGCAGCTTTGACTTCACGAACACCGGGGAGCTGTTTTTT. The gene calls are TRBV5-1 and TRBJ2-2, with D unresolved. The CDR3 totals 15 residues. Germline CDR1 and CDR2: SGHRS and YFSETQ. Trimming took 2 bases from V and 0 from J, leaving 8 bases between them.

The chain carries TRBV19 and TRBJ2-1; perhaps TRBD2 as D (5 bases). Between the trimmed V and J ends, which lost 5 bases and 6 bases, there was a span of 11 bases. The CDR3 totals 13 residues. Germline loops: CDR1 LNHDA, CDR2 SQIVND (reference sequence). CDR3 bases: TGTGCCAGTAGTTTGAGAGGGTTCAATGAGCAGTTCTTC. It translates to CASSLRGFNEQFF.

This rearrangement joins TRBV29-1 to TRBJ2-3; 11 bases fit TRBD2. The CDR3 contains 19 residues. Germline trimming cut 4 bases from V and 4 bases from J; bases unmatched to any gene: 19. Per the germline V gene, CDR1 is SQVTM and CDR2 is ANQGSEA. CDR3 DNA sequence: TGCAGCGTTGCGGGGTTTGGGACTAGCGGAAGGGGGCGGGCAGATACGCAGTATTTT. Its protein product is CSVAGFGTSGRGRADTQYF.

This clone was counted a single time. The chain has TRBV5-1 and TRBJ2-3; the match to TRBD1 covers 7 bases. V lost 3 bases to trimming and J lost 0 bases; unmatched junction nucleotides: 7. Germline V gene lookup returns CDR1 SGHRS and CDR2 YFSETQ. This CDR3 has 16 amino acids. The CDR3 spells CASSWPSGQSTDTQYF. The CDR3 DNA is TGCGCCAGCAGCTGGCCCTCGGGACAGAGCACAGATACGCAGTATTTT.

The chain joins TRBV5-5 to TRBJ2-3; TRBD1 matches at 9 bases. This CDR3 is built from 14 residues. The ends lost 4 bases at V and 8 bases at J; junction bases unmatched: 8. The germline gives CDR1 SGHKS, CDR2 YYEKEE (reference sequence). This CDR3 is CASSPRGQGSTQYF. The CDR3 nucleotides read TGTGCCAGCAGCCCGCGGGGACAGGGATCTACGCAGTATTTT.

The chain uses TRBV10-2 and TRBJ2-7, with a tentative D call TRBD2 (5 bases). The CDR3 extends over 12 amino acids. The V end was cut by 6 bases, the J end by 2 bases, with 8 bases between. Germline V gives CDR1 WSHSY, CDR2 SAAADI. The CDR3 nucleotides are TGCGCCAGCAGGCCCGGGACCTACGAGCAGTACTTC. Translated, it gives CASRPGTYEQYF.

CDR3 DNA sequence: TGTGCCAGCAGTTTATACAGGGTCCTCCACTCGGGCTACACCTTC. Translated: CASSLYRVLHSGYTF. The chain uses TRBV27 and TRBJ1-2; a weak D match, TRBD1 (6 bases). Trimming took 1 base from V and 8 from J, leaving 17 bases between them. The CDR3 runs 15 residues. Germline loops: CDR1 MNHEY, CDR2 SMNVEV (reference sequence).

This chain's CDR3 is CASSPRQGSSANYGYTF. As DNA, the CDR3 is TGTGCCAGCTCACCCCGACAGGGTTCTAGTGCTAACTATGGCTACACCTTC. The rearrangement joins TRBV18 to TRBJ1-2; TRBD1 agrees at 7 bases. The CDR3 sequence is 17 residues long. Germline lookup yields CDR1 KGHSH and CDR2 LQKENI. V gave up 3 bases and J gave up 0 bases; unmatched junction bases: 10.

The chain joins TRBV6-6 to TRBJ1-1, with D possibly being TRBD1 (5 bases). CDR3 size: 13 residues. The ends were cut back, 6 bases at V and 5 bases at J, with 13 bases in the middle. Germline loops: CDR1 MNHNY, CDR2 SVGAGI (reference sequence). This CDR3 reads CASRITQVTEAFF. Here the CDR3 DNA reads TGTGCCAGCAGAATTACACAGGTTACTGAAGCTTTCTTT.

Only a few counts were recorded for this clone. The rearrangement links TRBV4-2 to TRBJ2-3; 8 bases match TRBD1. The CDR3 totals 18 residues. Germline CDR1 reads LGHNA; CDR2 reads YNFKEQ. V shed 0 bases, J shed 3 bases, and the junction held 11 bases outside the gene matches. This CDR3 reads CASSQDVVWDRLTDTQYF. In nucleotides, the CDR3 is TGTGCCAGCAGCCAAGATGTGGTCTGGGACAGGTTGACAGATACGCAGTATTTT.

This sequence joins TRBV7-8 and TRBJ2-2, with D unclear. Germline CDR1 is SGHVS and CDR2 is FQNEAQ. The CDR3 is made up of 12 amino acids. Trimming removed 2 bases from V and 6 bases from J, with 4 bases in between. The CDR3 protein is CASSLRAGELFF. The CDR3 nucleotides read TGTGCCAGCAGCTTACGTGCCGGGGAGCTGTTTTTT. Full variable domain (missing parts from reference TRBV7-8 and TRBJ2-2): GAGVSQSPRYKVAKRGQDVALRCDPISGHVSLFWYQQALGQGPEFLTYFQNEAQLDKSGLPSDRFFAERPEGSVSTLKIQRTQQEDSAVYLCASSLRAGELFFGEGSRLTVL.

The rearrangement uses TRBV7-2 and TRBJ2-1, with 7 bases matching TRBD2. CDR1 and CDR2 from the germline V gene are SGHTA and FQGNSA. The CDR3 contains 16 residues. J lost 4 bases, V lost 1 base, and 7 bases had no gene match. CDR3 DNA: TGTGCCAGCAGCTTAGTCCGACTAGCCCCTTACAATGAGCAGTTCTTC. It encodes CASSLVRLAPYNEQFF.

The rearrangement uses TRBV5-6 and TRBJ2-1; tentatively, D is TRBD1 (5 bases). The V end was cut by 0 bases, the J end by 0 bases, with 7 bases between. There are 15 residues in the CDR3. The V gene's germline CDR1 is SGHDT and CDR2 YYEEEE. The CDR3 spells CASSLGQGSYNEQFF. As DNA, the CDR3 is TGTGCCAGCAGCTTGGGTCAGGGCTCCTACAATGAGCAGTTCTTC.

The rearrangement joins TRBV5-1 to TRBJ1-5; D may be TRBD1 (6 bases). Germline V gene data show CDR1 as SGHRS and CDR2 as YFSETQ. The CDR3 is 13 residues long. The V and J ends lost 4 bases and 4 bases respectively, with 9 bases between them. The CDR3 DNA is TGCGCCAGCAGCCCTGGACAGAATCAGCCCCAGCATTTT. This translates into CASSPGQNQPQHF.

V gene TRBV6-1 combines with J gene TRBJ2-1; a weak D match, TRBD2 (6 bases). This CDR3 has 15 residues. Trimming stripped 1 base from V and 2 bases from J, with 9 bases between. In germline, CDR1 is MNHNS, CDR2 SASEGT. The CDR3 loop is CASSEVAGTYNEQFF. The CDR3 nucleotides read TGTGCCAGCAGTGAAGTGGCGGGGACCTACAATGAGCAGTTCTTC.

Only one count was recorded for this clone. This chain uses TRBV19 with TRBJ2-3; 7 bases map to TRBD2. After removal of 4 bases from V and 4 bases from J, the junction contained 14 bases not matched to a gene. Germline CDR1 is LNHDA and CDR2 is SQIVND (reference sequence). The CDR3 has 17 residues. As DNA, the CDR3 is TGTGCCAGTAGTACCTCCCGGCACGGGGGGTTCCCAGATACGCAGTATTTT. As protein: CASSTSRHGGFPDTQYF.

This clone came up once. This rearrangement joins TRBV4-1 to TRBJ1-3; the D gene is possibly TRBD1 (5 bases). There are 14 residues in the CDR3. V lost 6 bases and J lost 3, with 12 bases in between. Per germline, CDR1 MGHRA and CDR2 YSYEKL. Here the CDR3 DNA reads TGCGCCAGCAGACCAGACAGTATTGGAAACACCATATATTTT. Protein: CASRPDSIGNTIYF.

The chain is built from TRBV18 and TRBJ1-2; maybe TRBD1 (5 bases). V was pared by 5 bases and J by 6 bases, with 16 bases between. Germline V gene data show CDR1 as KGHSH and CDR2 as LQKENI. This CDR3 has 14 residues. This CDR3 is CASSTSQGIDGYTF. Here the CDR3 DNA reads TGTGCCAGCTCAACGTCGCAGGGCATTGATGGCTACACCTTC.

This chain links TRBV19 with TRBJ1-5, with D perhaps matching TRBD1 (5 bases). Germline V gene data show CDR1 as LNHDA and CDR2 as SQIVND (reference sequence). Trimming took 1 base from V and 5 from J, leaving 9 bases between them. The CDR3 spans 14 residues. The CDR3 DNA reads TGTGCCAGTAGTATAGGATTCAGGGATCAGCCCCAGCATTTT. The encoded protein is CASSIGFRDQPQHF.